This TCR beta chain was obtained from a study of beta chain features in type 1 diabetes. Trimming took 4 bases from V and 5 from J; bases not matched to a gene: 5. This CDR3 contains 15 residues. The germline V gene has CDR1 PRHDT and CDR2 FYEKMQ (reference sequence). This clone came up a few times. Of the isolated RNA, all was reverse transcribed, and so the sequenced material was expressed TCRB transcripts. Repertoires were generated with immunoSEQ multiplex PCR, while TCRdb's copy carries only in-frame clones and drops some. The sample has around 430,000 clones, approximately 28% seen once. This sequence joins TRBV13 and TRBJ2-1; 10 nucleotides align to TRBD2. The source is a man younger than 30 in good health. The sequenced material came from naive CD4+ T cells from blood. CDR3 protein: CASSSPLAGDNEQFF. DNA of the CDR3: TGTGCCAGCAGCTCCCCCCTAGCGGGGGACAATGAGCAGTTCTTC.